What follows are 30 T cell receptor beta chains derived from one specimen sequenced in a study of blood T cells in healthy people across ages. PCR was performed a second time for about 7 to 12 cycles using a sample-barcoded 5' primer and a J-beta primer mix. TCRdb re-called the 5' RACE reads with MiXCR, one entry per CDR3 protein. The sample holds hundreds of thousands of distinct CDR3 sequences, around three fifths seen once. Sequencing was performed on blood. The receptors were gathered from a man aged 35 to 55 in good health.

The rearrangement uses TRBV6-5 and TRBJ1-2; D is possibly TRBD1 (6 bases). This CDR3 has 14 residues. The V end lost 0 bases, the J end lost 8 bases, and 13 bases lay between the germline ends. The germline gives CDR1 MNHEY, CDR2 SVGAGI. The CDR3 region is CASSYSRGSGGYTF. In DNA form, the CDR3 reads TGTGCCAGCAGTTACTCAAGGGGGAGCGGAGGCTACACCTTC.

At least ten counts were recorded for this clonotype. This rearrangement joins TRBV27 to TRBJ2-3, with TRBD2 identical over 13 bases. Germline trimming cut 4 bases from V and 5 bases from J; bases unmatched to any gene: 6. Per germline, CDR1 MNHEY and CDR2 SMNVEV (reference sequence). This CDR3 has 16 amino acids. The CDR3 DNA sequence: TGTGCCAGCAGTTCCAGTGGGACTAGCGGGGTAGATACGCAGTATTTT. The encoded protein is CASSSSGTSGVDTQYF.

About this clonotype: A junction end diverges from the germline sequence, so it may reflect a read error. The chain carries TRBV7-2 and TRBJ1-2; D perhaps matches TRBD1 (5 bases). The germline CDR1 and CDR2 sequences are SGHTA and FQGNSA. The CDR3 length is 15 residues. CDR3 loop: CVSSLAVDTDYGYTF. CDR3 bases: TGTGTCAGCAGCTTAGCAGTGGACACAGACTATGGCTACACCTTC.

V gene TRBV3-1 combines with J gene TRBJ2-5; possible D gene TRBD1, 6 bases. With 6 bases removed from V and 1 base from J, the gap between germline ends came to 12 bases. Germline assignment: CDR1 LGHDT and CDR2 YNNKEL (reference sequence). The CDR3 sequence is 14 residues long. The CDR3 here is CASSHRVAQETQYF. The CDR3 nucleotides are TGTGCCAGCAGTCACAGGGTCGCCCAAGAGACCCAGTACTTC.

J is TRBJ1-2 and V is TRBV6-6; D gene unclear. Trimming left V 2 bases short and J 8 bases short, with 12 bases between. From germline, CDR1 is MNHNY and CDR2 SVGAGI (reference sequence). This CDR3 comprises 13 residues. CDR3 region: CASSYGKEGGYTF. The CDR3 DNA sequence: TGTGCCAGCAGTTACGGGAAGGAGGGAGGCTACACCTTC.

V usage is TRBV6-5 and J usage is TRBJ2-5; 11 bases are a match to TRBD2. V dropped 8 bases and J dropped 1; count of bases not matched to a gene: 9. There are 16 residues in the CDR3. Germline V gene sequence: CDR1 MNHEY, CDR2 SVGAGI. The CDR3 DNA is TGTGCCAGCGGGACTAGCGGTTCCCTGGGCCAAGAGACCCAGTACTTC. Its protein is CASGTSGSLGQETQYF.

This clonotype was seen once. Sequence at one end of the junction differs from germline and may be a read error. The chain carries TRBV18 and TRBJ2-6, with D uncertain. CDR3 length equals 15 residues. Germline lookup yields CDR1 KGHSH and CDR2 LQKENI. The CDR3 bases are TGTGCCGGCTCACCTATGGGCTCTGGGGCCAACGTCCTGACTTTC. It translates to CAGSPMGSGANVLTF.

This rearrangement joins TRBV10-3 to TRBJ2-7; 7 nucleotides align to TRBD2. The V gene's germline CDR1 is ENHRY and CDR2 SYGVKD. V gave up 6 bases and J gave up 6 bases; unmatched junction bases: 8. There are 13 residues in the CDR3. CDR3 in amino acids: CAIRGGSPPEQYF. CDR3 sequence (DNA): TGTGCCATCAGGGGCGGGAGTCCCCCCGAGCAGTACTTC.

The chain carries TRBV14 and TRBJ2-4, with D possibly being TRBD2 (5 bases). The CDR3 runs 12 residues. The germline V and J ends were trimmed by 1 base and 13 bases, with 11 bases remaining between them. Germline V gives CDR1 SGHDN, CDR2 FVKESK. The CDR3 DNA reads as TGTGCCAGCAGCCAAGTTGGCACGGGGCAGTACTTC. Its protein product is CASSQVGTGQYF.

The rearrangement joins TRBV6-2 or TRBV6-3 to TRBJ2-6; weak D call: TRBD2 (5 bases). CDR1 is MNHEY, CDR2 SVGEGT, per germline. The CDR3 extends over 17 amino acids. Trimming took 8 bases from V and 0 from J, leaving 17 bases between them. The CDR3 is CASRVGRVSSGANVLTF. The CDR3 region has the DNA TGTGCCAGCCGGGTTGGGAGAGTAAGCTCTGGGGCCAACGTCCTGACTTTC.

The chain joins TRBV15 to TRBJ1-2; D gene ambiguous. Per germline, CDR1 LNHNV and CDR2 YYDKDF (reference sequence). V was clipped by 3 bases and J by 11 bases, with 16 bases between them. CDR3 length: 13 amino acids. CDR3: CATSRAPQIGYTF. CDR3 sequence (DNA): TGTGCCACCAGCAGGGCCCCACAGATTGGTTACACCTTC. The full variable domain, with the rest looked up from reference TRBV15 and TRBJ1-2, is DAMVIQNPRYQVTQFGKPVTLSCSQTLNHNVMYWYQQKSSQAPKLLFHYYDKDFNNEADTPDNFQSRRPNTSFCFLDIRSPGLGDTAMYLCATSRAPQIGYTFGSGTRLTVV.

This clonotype came up a few times. The CDR3 region is CASSTGQGNYEQYF. CDR3 sequence (DNA): TGTGCCAGCAGCACCGGACAGGGGAACTACGAGCAGTACTTC. The rearrangement joins TRBV7-2 to TRBJ2-7; 9 bases line up with TRBD1. The CDR3 runs to 14 residues. Germline trimming cut 5 bases from V and 3 bases from J; bases unmatched to any gene: 5. Per the germline V gene, CDR1 is SGHTA and CDR2 is FQGNSA.

This rearrangement joins TRBV6-5 to TRBJ2-5; TRBD1 aligns across 7 bases. The junction had 11 bases not matched to a gene; V was cut back by 2 bases and J by 11 bases. Germline-derived CDR1 and CDR2 are MNHEY and SVGAGI. CDR3 length: 14 residues. The CDR3 nucleotides read TGTGCCAGCAGTTACGGTTTGCAGGGGGATGAGCAGTACTTC. Translated, it gives CASSYGLQGDEQYF.

The chain joins TRBV20-1 to TRBJ2-7; 8 positions agree with TRBD2. CDR3 size: 13 residues. Losses at the gene ends were 3 bases for V and 2 bases for J; bases not matched to a gene: 3. Germline loops: CDR1 DFQATT, CDR2 SNEGSKA (reference sequence). CDR3 coding DNA: TGCAGTGCTAGTATAGCGGGGACCTACGAGCAGTACTTC. It specifies CSASIAGTYEQYF.

The genes are TRBV20-1 and TRBJ2-3, with TRBD2 matching 7 bases. Germline V gene data show CDR1 as DFQATT and CDR2 as SNEGSKA (reference sequence). CDR3 length equals 16 residues. V lost 3 bases, J lost 0 bases, and 9 bases stayed unmatched. The CDR3 nucleotides read TGCAGTGCTAGTTTAGGCGGGAGAGCGAGCACAGATACGCAGTATTTT. Protein product: CSASLGGRASTDTQYF.

This clonotype occurred once. The chain couples TRBV7-9 to TRBJ2-6, with TRBD1 matching over 7 bases. The germline V gene has CDR1 SEHNR and CDR2 FQNEAQ (reference sequence). The J segment lost 0 bases and the V segment lost 1 base, leaving 6 bases of the junction unmatched. The CDR3 runs to 18 residues. Here the CDR3 reads CASSLDRDSISGANVLTF. CDR3 nucleotides: TGTGCCAGCAGCTTAGATCGGGACAGTATCTCTGGGGCCAACGTCCTGACTTTC.

The table lists this clonotype with a few counts. This sequence joins TRBV29-1 and TRBJ2-1, with 7 bases fitting TRBD2. Per germline, CDR1 SQVTM and CDR2 ANQGSEA. CDR3 length: 15 residues. V was clipped by 4 bases and J by 7 bases; unmatched bases: 13. CDR3: CSVGPARLAGNEQFF. The CDR3 DNA reads TGCAGCGTTGGACCCGCCCGACTAGCAGGGAATGAGCAGTTCTTC.

The chain employs TRBV20-1 and TRBJ2-1, with 9 bases that match TRBD1. In germline, CDR1 is DFQATT, CDR2 SNEGSKA (reference sequence). CDR3 length: 14 amino acids. V trimming: 2 bases; J trimming: 2 bases; junction bases outside the gene matches: 1. The CDR3 DNA sequence: TGCAGTGCTAGAAGGACAGGGGCCTACAATGAGCAGTTCTTC. Protein sequence: CSARRTGAYNEQFF.

The rearrangement uses TRBV10-3 and TRBJ2-1; D might be TRBD1 or TRBD2, each matching 5 bases. Per germline, CDR1 ENHRY and CDR2 SYGVKD. The CDR3 consists of 16 residues. The ends were cut back, 7 bases at V and 5 bases at J, with 21 bases in the middle. The CDR3 spells CAITSRPGAGDNEQFF. The CDR3 nucleotides are TGTGCCATCACCTCCCGCCCCGGGGCTGGGGACAATGAGCAGTTCTTC.

This clonotype was counted between two and nine times. The rearrangement uses TRBV7-2 and TRBJ2-1; unclear D gene. Between the trimmed V and J ends, which lost 1 base and 6 bases, there was a span of 10 bases. The CDR3 totals 14 residues. Germline V gene data show CDR1 as SGHTA and CDR2 as FQGNSA. The CDR3 DNA follows: TGTGCCAGCAGCTTAGATCAAGGGTTCAATGAGCAGTTCTTC. Its protein product is CASSLDQGFNEQFF.

The CDR3 loop is CASSFLAGDLGETQYF. The CDR3, as DNA: TGTGCCAGCAGCTTCCTAGCGGGAGACTTAGGAGAGACCCAGTACTTC. The V call is TRBV9, the J call TRBJ2-5, with 10 bases that match TRBD2. The junction had 10 bases not matched to a gene; V was cut back by 4 bases and J by 4 bases. Germline V gene sequence: CDR1 SGDLS, CDR2 YYNGEE. The CDR3 totals 16 residues.

The V call is TRBV29-1, the J call TRBJ2-1, with 7 bases that match TRBD2. The end of the DNA fits TRBJ2-7 better, so the J call may be wrong. Germline V gene sequence: CDR1 SQVTM, CDR2 ANQGSEA. There are 13 residues in the CDR3. The CDR3 protein is CSGAGRAYNEQYF. The CDR3 DNA sequence: TGCAGCGGGGCGGGGAGGGCCTACAATGAGCAGTACTTC.

This clonotype came up once. This may be a read error: a much more frequent sequence differs by one nucleotide. CDR3 bases: TGTGCCAGCAGCTTGGGTAGCGGTACCTCCTACAATGAGCAGTACTTC. Its protein product is CASSLGSGTSYNEQYF. The chain links TRBV5-6 to TRBJ2-1, with D perhaps matching TRBD2 (6 bases). The J call may be wrong; the DNA end is better matched by TRBJ2-7. The CDR3 has 16 residues. The germline V gene encodes CDR1 SGHDT and CDR2 YYEEEE.

This sequence joins TRBV14 and TRBJ1-2, with D maybe TRBD1 (6 bases). Germline V gene sequence: CDR1 SGHDN, CDR2 FVKESK. The CDR3 spans 15 residues. V lost 4 bases to trimming and J lost 8 bases, with 20 bases between them. The CDR3 DNA reads TGTGCCAGCAGCCTAAAACCGGGACAAGCGCAAGGCTACACCTTC. Translation gives CASSLKPGQAQGYTF.

About this clonotype: The junction departs from the called germline gene at one end, perhaps through a read error. The J gene is TRBJ2-4, the V gene TRBV27, with unresolved D. The J call is in doubt because the DNA end fits TRBJ2-7 better. Germline assignment: CDR1 MNHEY and CDR2 SMNVEV (reference sequence). This CDR3 region has 13 residues. The CDR3 region has the DNA TGTGTCAGCAGTTTAGTCGGTAATAACGAGCAGTACTTC. As protein: CVSSLVGNNEQYF.

This sequence joins TRBV20-1 and TRBJ2-1, with D unclear. The CDR3 extends over 14 amino acids. CDR1 and CDR2 (germline): DFQATT, SNEGSKA (reference sequence). The V gene lost 5 bases and the J gene lost 0 bases, with 11 bases spanning the gap. The CDR3 reads CSALYPSSYNEQFF. For the CDR3, the DNA is TGCAGTGCTCTATACCCGAGCTCCTACAATGAGCAGTTCTTC.

The rearrangement links TRBV3-1 to TRBJ2-3; D is perhaps TRBD1 or TRBD2 (6 bases each). The length of the CDR3 is 15 residues. Trimming stripped 4 bases from V and 9 bases from J, with 20 bases between. Germline CDR1 reads LGHDT; CDR2 reads YNNKEL (reference sequence). CDR3 sequence reads: CASSRPRGRVKTQYF. CDR3 bases: TGTGCCAGCAGCCGTCCCCGGGGGCGGGTGAAAACGCAGTATTTT.

This chain connects TRBV5-1 to TRBJ1-2, with D possibly TRBD1 on 6 matching bases. The CDR3 sequence is 15 residues long. Trimming left V 1 base short and J 7 bases short, with 17 bases between. Germline loops: CDR1 SGHRS, CDR2 YFSETQ. The CDR3 reads CASSLFGGESGGYTF. As DNA, the CDR3 is TGCGCCAGCAGCTTGTTCGGGGGCGAGTCTGGTGGCTACACCTTC.

This chain joins TRBV10-3 and TRBJ2-7; 7 nucleotides align to TRBD2. J lost 7 bases, V lost 2 bases, and 5 bases had no gene match. CDR1 is ENHRY and CDR2 is SYGVKD in the germline V gene. This CDR3 comprises 13 residues. CDR3 in amino acids: CAISEGREAEQYF. CDR3 sequence (DNA): TGTGCCATCAGTGAGGGCCGGGAGGCGGAGCAGTACTTC.

CDR3 protein: CASSLEGRTDYEQYF. The CDR3 DNA reads TGTGCCAGCAGCTTAGAGGGTAGGACAGACTACGAGCAGTACTTC. The J gene is TRBJ2-4, the V gene TRBV7-3; a weak D match, TRBD1 (6 bases). The end of the DNA aligns better with TRBJ2-7, so the J call may be wrong. Germline-derived CDR1 and CDR2 are SGHTA and FQGTGA. The CDR3 has 15 amino acids.